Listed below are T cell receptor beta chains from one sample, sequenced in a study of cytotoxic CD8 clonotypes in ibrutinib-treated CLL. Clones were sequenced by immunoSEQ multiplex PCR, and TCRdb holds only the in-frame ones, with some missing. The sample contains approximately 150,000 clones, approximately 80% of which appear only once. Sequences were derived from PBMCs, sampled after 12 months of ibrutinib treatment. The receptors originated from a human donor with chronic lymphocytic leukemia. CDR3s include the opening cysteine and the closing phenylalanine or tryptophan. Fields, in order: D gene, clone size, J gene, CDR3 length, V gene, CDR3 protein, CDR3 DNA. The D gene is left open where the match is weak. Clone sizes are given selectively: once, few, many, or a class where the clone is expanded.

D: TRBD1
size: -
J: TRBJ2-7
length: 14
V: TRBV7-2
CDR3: CASSLAQGDYEQYF
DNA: TGTGCCAGCAGCTTAGCCCAGGGGGACTACGAGCAGTACTTC

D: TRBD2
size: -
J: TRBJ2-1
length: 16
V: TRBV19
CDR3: CASRISGRASYNEQFF
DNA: TGTGCCAGTAGGATTAGCGGGAGGGCCTCCTACAATGAGCAGTTCTTC

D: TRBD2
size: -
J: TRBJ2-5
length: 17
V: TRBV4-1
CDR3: CASSQDDRAGGQETQYF
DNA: TGCGCCAGCAGCCAAGATGATCGAGCGGGGGGGCAAGAGACCCAGTACTTC

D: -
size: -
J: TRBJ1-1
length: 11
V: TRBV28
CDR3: CASAWNTEAFF
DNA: TGTGCCAGCGCGTGGAACACTGAAGCTTTCTTT

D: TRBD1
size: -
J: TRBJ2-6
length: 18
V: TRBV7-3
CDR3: CASSRSGGAPSGANVLTF
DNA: TGTGCCAGCAGCCGTTCAGGGGGCGCCCCCTCTGGGGCCAACGTCCTGACTTTC

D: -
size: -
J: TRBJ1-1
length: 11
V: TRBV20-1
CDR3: CSALTYTEAFF
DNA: TGCAGTGCTCTGACCTACACTGAAGCTTTCTTT

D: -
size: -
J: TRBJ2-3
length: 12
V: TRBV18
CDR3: CASSPFTDTQYF
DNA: TGTGCCAGCTCACCGTTCACAGATACGCAGTATTTT

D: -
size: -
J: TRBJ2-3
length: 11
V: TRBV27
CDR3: CASSSTGEPYF
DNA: TGTGCCAGCAGTTCGACGGGAGAGCCGTATTTT

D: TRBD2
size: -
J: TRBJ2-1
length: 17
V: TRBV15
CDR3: CATAPPLQGLANNEQFF
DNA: TGTGCCACCGCCCCGCCCTTACAGGGACTAGCCAACAATGAGCAGTTCTTC

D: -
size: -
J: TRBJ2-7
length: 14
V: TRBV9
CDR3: CASSAGSGPYEQYF
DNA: TGTGCCAGCAGCGCTGGATCTGGGCCCTACGAGCAGTACTTC

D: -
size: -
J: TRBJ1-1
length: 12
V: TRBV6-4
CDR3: CASSDRLLEAFF
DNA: TGTGCCAGCAGTGACAGGTTACTCGAAGCTTTCTTT

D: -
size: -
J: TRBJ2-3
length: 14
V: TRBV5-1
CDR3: CASSLQASTDTQYF
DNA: TGCGCCAGCAGCTTACAGGCTAGCACAGATACGCAGTATTTT

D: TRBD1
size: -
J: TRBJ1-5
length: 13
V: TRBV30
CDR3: CAWSGGGELPQHF
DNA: TGTGCCTGGAGTGGAGGGGGCGAATTGCCCCAGCATTTT

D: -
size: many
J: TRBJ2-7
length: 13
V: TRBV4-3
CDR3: CASSQALAHEQYF
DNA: TGCGCCAGCAGCCAAGCACTGGCCCACGAGCAGTACTTC

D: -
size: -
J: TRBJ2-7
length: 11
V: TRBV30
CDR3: CAWSVGRHWYF
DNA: TGTGCCTGGAGTGTAGGGCGGCACTGGTACTTC

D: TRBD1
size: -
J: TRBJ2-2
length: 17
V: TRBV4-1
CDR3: CASSQEPGQGYTGELFF
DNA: TGCGCCAGCAGCCAAGAACCGGGACAGGGTTACACCGGGGAGCTGTTTTTT

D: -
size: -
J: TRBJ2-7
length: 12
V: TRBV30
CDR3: CAWSVGPYEQYF
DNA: TGTGCCTGGAGTGTAGGACCCTACGAGCAGTACTTC

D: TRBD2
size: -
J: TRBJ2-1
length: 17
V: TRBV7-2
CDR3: CASSYRAGEGGYVEQFF
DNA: TGTGCCAGCAGCTATCGAGCGGGAGAAGGGGGTTATGTTGAGCAGTTCTTC

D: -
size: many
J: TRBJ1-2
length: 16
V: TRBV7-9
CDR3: CASSLSTVESLYGYTF
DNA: TGTGCCAGCAGCTTATCGACAGTGGAATCCCTCTATGGCTACACCTTC

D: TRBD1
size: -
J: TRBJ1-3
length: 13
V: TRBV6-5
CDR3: CASRQGSGNTIYF
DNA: TGTGCCAGTAGACAGGGATCTGGAAACACCATATATTTT

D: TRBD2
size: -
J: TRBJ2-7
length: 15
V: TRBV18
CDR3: CASSPPGTSNYEQYF
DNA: TGTGCCAGCTCACCACCCGGGACTAGCAACTACGAGCAGTACTTC

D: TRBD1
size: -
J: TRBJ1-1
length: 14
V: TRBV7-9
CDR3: CASSFQGGDTEAFF
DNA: TGTGCCAGCAGCTTTCAGGGGGGTGACACTGAAGCTTTCTTT

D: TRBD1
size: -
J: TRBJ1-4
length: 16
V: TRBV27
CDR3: CASSYGTGAANEKLFF
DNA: TGTGCCAGCAGTTACGGGACAGGGGCGGCTAATGAAAAACTGTTTTTT

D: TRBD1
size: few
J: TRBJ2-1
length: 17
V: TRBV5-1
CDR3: CASSLAGGGEGVDEQFF
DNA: TGCGCCAGCAGCTTGGCAGGGGGCGGTGAGGGAGTCGATGAGCAGTTCTTC

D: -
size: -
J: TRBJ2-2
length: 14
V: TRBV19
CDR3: CASGPQGGTGELFF
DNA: TGTGCCAGTGGACCCCAGGGTGGCACCGGGGAGCTGTTTTTT

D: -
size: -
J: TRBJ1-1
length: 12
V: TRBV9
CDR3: CASSLQGAEAFF
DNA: TGTGCCAGCAGCCTTCAGGGCGCTGAAGCTTTCTTT

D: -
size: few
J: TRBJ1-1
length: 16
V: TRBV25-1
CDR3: CASSESLYWGSSEAFF
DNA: TGTGCCAGCAGTGAATCTTTATATTGGGGGAGCTCTGAAGCTTTCTTT

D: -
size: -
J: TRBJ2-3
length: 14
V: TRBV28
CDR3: CASIRDTGTDTQYF
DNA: TGTGCCAGCATCCGGGACACCGGCACAGATACGCAGTATTTT

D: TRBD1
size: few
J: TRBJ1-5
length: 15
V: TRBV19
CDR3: CASSMGQLRSQPQHF
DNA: TGTGCCAGTAGTATGGGACAGCTGCGCAGCCAGCCCCAGCATTTT

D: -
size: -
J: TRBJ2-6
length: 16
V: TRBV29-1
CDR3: CSVTGTSKSGANVLTF
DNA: TGCAGCGTAACAGGGACATCTAAATCTGGGGCCAACGTCCTGACTTTC

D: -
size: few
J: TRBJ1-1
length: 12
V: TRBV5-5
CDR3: CASSWVGAEAFF
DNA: TGTGCCAGCAGCTGGGTGGGCGCTGAAGCTTTCTTT

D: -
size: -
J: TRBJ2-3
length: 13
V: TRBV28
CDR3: CASRSGATDTQYF
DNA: TGTGCCAGCCGCTCTGGAGCCACAGATACGCAGTATTTT

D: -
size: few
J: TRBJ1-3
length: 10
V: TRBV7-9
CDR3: CASSGNTIYF
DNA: TGTGCCAGCTCAGGAAACACCATATATTTT

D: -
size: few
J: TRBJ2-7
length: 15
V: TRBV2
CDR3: CASSDYELGSYEQYF
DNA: TGTGCCAGCAGTGATTATGAGCTGGGGTCCTACGAGCAGTACTTC

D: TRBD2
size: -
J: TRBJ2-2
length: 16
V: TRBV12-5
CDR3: CASGSPGGGAPGELFF
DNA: TGTGCTAGTGGTTCGCCTGGCGGGGGGGCCCCCGGGGAGCTGTTTTTT

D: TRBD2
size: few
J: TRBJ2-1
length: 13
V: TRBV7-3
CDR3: CASSLVAGHEQFF
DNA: TGTGCCAGCAGCTTAGTAGCGGGACATGAGCAGTTCTTC

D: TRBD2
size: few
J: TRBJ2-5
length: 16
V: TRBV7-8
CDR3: CASSSRLAGLKETQYF
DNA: TGTGCCAGCAGCTCCCGACTAGCGGGGCTGAAAGAGACCCAGTACTTC

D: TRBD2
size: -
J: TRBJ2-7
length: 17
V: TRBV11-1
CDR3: CASSLAGTSGRPYEQYF
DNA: TGTGCCAGCAGCCTTGCGGGGACTAGCGGACGGCCCTACGAGCAGTACTTC

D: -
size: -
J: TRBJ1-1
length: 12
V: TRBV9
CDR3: CASTQLNTEAFF
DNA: TGTGCCAGCACCCAGCTTAACACTGAAGCTTTCTTT

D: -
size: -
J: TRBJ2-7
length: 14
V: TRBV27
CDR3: CASSWVGKPYEQYF
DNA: TGTGCCAGCAGCTGGGTAGGGAAACCCTACGAGCAGTACTTC

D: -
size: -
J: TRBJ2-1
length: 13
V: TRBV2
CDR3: CASTDGFYNEQFF
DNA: TGTGCCAGCACTGACGGCTTTTACAATGAGCAGTTCTTC

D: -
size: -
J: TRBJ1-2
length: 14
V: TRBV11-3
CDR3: CASSLAKGTDGYTF
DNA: TGTGCCAGCAGCTTAGCTAAGGGCACGGATGGCTACACCTTC

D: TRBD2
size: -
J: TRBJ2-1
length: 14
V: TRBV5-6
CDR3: CASSLGLALNEQFF
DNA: TGTGCCAGCAGTCTAGGACTAGCTCTTAATGAGCAGTTCTTC

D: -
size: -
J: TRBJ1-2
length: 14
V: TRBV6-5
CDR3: CASSYGQSLYGYTF
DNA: TGTGCCAGCAGTTACGGACAGAGCCTCTATGGCTACACCTTC

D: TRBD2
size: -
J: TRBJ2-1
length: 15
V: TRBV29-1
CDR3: CSVAPSGGAYNEQFF
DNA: TGCAGCGTGGCCCCTAGCGGGGGGGCCTATAATGAGCAGTTCTTC

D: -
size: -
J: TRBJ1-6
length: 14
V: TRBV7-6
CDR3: CASSTGGVGSPLHF
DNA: TGTGCCAGCAGCACCGGGGGAGTCGGATCACCCCTCCACTTT

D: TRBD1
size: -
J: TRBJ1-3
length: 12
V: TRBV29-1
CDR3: CSVPGQENTIYF
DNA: TGCAGCGTTCCGGGACAGGAAAACACCATATATTTT

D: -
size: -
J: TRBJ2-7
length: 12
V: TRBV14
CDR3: CASSRQYYEQYF
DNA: TGTGCCAGCAGCCGACAGTACTACGAGCAGTACTTC

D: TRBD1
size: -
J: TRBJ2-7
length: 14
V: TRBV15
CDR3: CATSGDRALKEQYF
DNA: TGTGCCACCAGCGGGGACAGGGCTCTAAAAGAGCAGTACTTC

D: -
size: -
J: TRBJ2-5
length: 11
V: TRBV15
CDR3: CATGSSETQYF
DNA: TGTGCCACCGGGAGTTCAGAGACCCAGTACTTC